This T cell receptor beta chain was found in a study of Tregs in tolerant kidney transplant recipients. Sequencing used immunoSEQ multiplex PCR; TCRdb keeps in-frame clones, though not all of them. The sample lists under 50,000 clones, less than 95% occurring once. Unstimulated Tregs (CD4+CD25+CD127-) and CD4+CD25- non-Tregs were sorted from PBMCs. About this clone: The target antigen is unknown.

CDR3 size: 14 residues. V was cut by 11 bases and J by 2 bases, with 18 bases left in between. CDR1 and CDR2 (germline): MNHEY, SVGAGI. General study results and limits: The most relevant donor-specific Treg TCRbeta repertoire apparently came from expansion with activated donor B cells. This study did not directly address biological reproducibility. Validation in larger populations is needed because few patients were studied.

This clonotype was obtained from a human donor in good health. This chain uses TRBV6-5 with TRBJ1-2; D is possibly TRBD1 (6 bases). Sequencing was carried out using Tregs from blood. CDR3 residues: CAAAVGGANYGYTF. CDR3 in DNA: TGTGCCGCCGCAGTGGGGGGGGCCAACTATGGCTACACCTTC.